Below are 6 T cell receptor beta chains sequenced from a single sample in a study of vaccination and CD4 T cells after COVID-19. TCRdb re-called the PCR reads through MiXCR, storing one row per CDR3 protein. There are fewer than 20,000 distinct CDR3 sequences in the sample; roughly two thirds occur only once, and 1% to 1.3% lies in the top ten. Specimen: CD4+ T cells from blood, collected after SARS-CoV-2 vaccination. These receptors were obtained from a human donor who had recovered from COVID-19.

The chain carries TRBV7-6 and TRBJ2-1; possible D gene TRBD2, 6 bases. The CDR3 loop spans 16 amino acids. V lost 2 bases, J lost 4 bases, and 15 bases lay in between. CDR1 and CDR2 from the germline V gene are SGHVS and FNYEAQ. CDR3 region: CASSLRERETYNEQFF. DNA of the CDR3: TGTGCCAGCAGCTTACGGGAGCGAGAAACTTACAATGAGCAGTTCTTC.

The chain's CDR3 is CASSPGLGSGTTTNTEAFF. In DNA, the CDR3 is TGTGCCAGCAGCCCTGGCTTGGGATCAGGAACAACGACTAACACTGAAGCTTTCTTT. V usage is TRBV6-1 and J usage is TRBJ1-1; no clear D gene. The germline gives CDR1 MNHNS, CDR2 SASEGT. The CDR3 contains 19 residues. V was clipped by 6 bases and J by 2 bases, with 28 bases between them.

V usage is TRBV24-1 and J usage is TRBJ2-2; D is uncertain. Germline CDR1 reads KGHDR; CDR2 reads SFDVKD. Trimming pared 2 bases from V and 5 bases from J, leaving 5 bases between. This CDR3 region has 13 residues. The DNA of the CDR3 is TGTGCCACCAGTGATTCAATTACCGGGGAGCTGTTTTTT. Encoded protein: CATSDSITGELFF.

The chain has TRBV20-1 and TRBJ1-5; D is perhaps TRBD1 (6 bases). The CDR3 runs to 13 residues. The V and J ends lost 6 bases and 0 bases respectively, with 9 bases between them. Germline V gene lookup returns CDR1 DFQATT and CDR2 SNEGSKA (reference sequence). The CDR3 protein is CSARQDSNQPQHF. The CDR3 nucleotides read TGCAGTGCGCGACAGGATAGCAATCAGCCCCAGCATTTT.

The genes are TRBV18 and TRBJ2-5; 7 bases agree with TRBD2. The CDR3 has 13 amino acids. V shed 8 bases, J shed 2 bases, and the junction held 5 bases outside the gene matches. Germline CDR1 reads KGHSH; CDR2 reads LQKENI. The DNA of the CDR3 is TGTGCCAGCCTTCAGCGGGATCAAGAGACCCAGTACTTC. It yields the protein CASLQRDQETQYF.

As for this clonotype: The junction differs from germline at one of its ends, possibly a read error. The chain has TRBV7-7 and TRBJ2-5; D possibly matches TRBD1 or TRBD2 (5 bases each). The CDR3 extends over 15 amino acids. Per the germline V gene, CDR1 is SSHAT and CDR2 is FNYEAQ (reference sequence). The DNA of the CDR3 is TGTGCTAGCAGGCGGAGACTGGACGGGGCGGAGACCCAGTACTTC. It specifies CASRRRLDGAETQYF.